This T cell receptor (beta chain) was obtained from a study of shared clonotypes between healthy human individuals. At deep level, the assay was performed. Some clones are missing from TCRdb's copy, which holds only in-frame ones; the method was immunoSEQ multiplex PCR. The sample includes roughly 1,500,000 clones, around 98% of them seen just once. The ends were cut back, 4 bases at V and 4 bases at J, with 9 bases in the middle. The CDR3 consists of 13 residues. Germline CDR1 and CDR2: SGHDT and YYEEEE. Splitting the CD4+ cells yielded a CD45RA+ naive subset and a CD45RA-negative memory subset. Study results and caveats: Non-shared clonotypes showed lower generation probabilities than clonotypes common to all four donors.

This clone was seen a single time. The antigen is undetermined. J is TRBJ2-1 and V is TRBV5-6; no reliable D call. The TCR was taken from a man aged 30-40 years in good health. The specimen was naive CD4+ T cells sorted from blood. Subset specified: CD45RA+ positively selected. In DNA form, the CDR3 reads TGTGCCAGCAGCCCCGACCGTTACAATGAGCAGTTCTTC. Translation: CASSPDRYNEQFF.